These 29 T cell receptor beta chains were sequenced from one sample in a study of T-cell reconstitution after alpha-beta-depleted transplantation in children. Researchers prepared the TCRbeta library using unique molecular identifiers, the study reports. TCRdb fed the PCR reads into MiXCR, producing one record per CDR3 protein. Seen here are 480,000 or so distinct CDR3 sequences, about 10% observed once, and the top ten hold 2% to 2.5%. Sequencing used PBMCs, obtained before TCRalphabeta/CD19-depleted stem cell transplant. These TCRs come from a child younger than 10 with inherited bone marrow failure, due to receive a stem cell transplant.

In its sample, this clonotype was seen many times. This rearrangement joins TRBV4-3 to TRBJ2-7; D gene uncertain. V lost 0 bases to trimming and J lost 4 bases, with 19 bases between them. This CDR3 is 17 amino acids long. In germline, CDR1 is LGHNA, CDR2 YSLEER. In nucleotides, the CDR3 is TGCGCCAGCAGCCAAGATCGCCTTGCTGGGAATCAATACGAGCAGTACTTC. This codes for CASSQDRLAGNQYEQYF.

The table lists this clonotype with many counts. The V call is TRBV4-3, the J call TRBJ2-3; D may be TRBD1 (5 bases). This CDR3 contains 13 residues. Germline CDR1 reads LGHNA; CDR2 reads YSLEER. Trimming shortened V by 0 bases and J by 4 bases, and 5 bases separated the two germline ends. The CDR3 DNA is TGCGCCAGCAGCCAAGAAGGGGCAGATACGCAGTATTTT. Its translation is CASSQEGADTQYF.

This clonotype was seen only once. The chain has TRBV2 and TRBJ2-1; weak D call: TRBD1 (6 bases). Looked up from germline, CDR1 is SNHLY and CDR2 is FYNNEI. The V end lost 10 bases, the J end lost 4 bases, and 11 bases lay between the germline ends. This CDR3 has 12 residues. This chain's CDR3 is CATVGQYNEQFF. The CDR3 DNA sequence: TGTGCCACCGTAGGACAGTACAATGAGCAGTTCTTC. Together with reference TRBV2 and TRBJ2-1, the CDR3 gives the full variable domain: EPEVTQTPSHQVTQMGQEVILRCVPISNHLYFYWYRQILGQKVEFLVSFYNNEISEKSEIFDDQFSVERPDGSNFTLKIRSTKLEDSAMYFCATVGQYNEQFFGPGTRLTVL.

This clonotype was detected many times. The CDR3, as DNA: TGTGCCAGCAGTTCCCTGGGGGGGGCTCGCGGAACGGCTGGAAACACCATATATTTT. It is translated as CASSSLGGARGTAGNTIYF. The chain is built from TRBV28 and TRBJ1-3, with TRBD1 as a possible D gene (6 bases). CDR3 size: 19 residues. Trimming cost V 4 bases and J 2 bases, with 24 bases left between them. Germline CDR1 is MDHEN and CDR2 is SYDVKM.

The table lists this clonotype with a few counts. The chain has TRBV19 and TRBJ2-7; 7 bases map to TRBD1. Germline values: CDR1 LNHDA, CDR2 SQIVND (reference sequence). The J segment lost 1 base and the V segment lost 8 bases, leaving 8 bases of the junction unmatched. This CDR3 comprises 14 residues. The CDR3 region has the DNA TGTGCCAGTGGACGAACGGGACAGTCCTACGAGCAGTACTTC. Translating gives CASGRTGQSYEQYF.

This clonotype was seen ten or more times. The chain recombines TRBV28 with TRBJ2-7, with 11 bases fitting TRBD1. With 6 bases clipped from V and 5 bases from J, the junction kept 9 bases outside the gene matches. Germline CDR1 and CDR2: MDHEN and SYDVKM. The CDR3 consists of 15 residues. CDR3 coding DNA: TGTGCCAGCAGACTTTGGACAGGGGGCTACCACGAGCAGTACTTC. This sequence encodes CASRLWTGGYHEQYF.

This clonotype appeared many times. The chain employs TRBV6-1 and TRBJ2-3; TRBD1 matches at 9 bases. The V gene's germline CDR1 is MNHNS and CDR2 SASEGT. The CDR3 totals 15 residues. With V trimmed by 6 bases and J by 4 bases, 8 bases remained unmatched. The CDR3 DNA reads TGTGCCAGCAGCCCCTACAGGGGGCGGTCAGATACGCAGTATTTT. It specifies CASSPYRGRSDTQYF.

This clonotype showed up many times. J is TRBJ2-2 and V is TRBV5-1, with 9 nucleotides matching TRBD1. The V gene's germline CDR1 is SGHRS and CDR2 YFSETQ. This CDR3 contains 14 residues. The J segment lost 5 bases and the V segment lost 7 bases, leaving 6 bases of the junction unmatched. CDR3 DNA sequence: TGCGCCAGCGGATTACAGGGGGCGACCGGGGAGCTGTTTTTT. Its protein product is CASGLQGATGELFF.

This clonotype was detected a few times. The V call is TRBV29-1, the J call TRBJ2-7; D remains ambiguous. Trimming left V 2 bases short and J 1 base short, with 12 bases between. Germline V lookup: CDR1 SQVTM, CDR2 ANQGSEA. This CDR3 has 14 residues. The CDR3: CSVEIGPRSYEQYF. As DNA, the CDR3 is TGCAGCGTTGAAATTGGACCGAGATCCTACGAGCAGTACTTC.

This clonotype came up a few times. The chain employs TRBV15 and TRBJ2-1; TRBD1 might be the D (6 bases). The CDR3 consists of 18 residues. The ends were cut back, 3 bases at V and 1 base at J, with 19 bases in the middle. Per germline, CDR1 LNHNV and CDR2 YYDKDF (reference sequence). The CDR3 DNA reads as TGTGCCACCAGCAGGGCCCAGGGGAGAATGGGGTCCTACAATGAGCAGTTCTTC. Translation: CATSRAQGRMGSYNEQFF.

This clonotype was seen repeatedly, ten times or more. The chain employs TRBV27 and TRBJ1-2, with 8 bases matching TRBD1. The germline V gene encodes CDR1 MNHEY and CDR2 SMNVEV (reference sequence). J was trimmed by 5 bases and V by 4 bases; bases with no gene match: 6. The CDR3 totals 14 residues. The CDR3 DNA follows: TGTGCCAGCAGTTGGGGACAGGAGTCTTATGGCTACACCTTC. This encodes CASSWGQESYGYTF.

Ten or more counts support this clonotype. The V gene is TRBV12-3 or TRBV12-4, the J gene TRBJ2-7, with 7 bases aligning to TRBD2. The V and J ends lost 5 bases and 1 base, in that order; junction bases with no gene match: 8. This CDR3 contains 15 residues. CDR3: CASSKAGTMSYEQYF. CDR3 bases: TGTGCCAGCAGTAAAGCCGGGACTATGTCCTACGAGCAGTACTTC.

The CDR3 protein is CASSLLFEGGYNEQFF. Here the CDR3 DNA reads TGTGCCAGCAGTCTCCTGTTCGAAGGAGGCTACAATGAGCAGTTCTTC. The chain uses TRBV12-3 or TRBV12-4 and TRBJ2-1, with D possibly TRBD2 on 5 matching bases. Deletions cut 5 bases from V and 3 bases from J, with 17 bases between. The CDR3 has 16 amino acids.

The chain uses TRBV15 and TRBJ1-1; D unresolved. Germline loops: CDR1 LNHNV, CDR2 YYDKDF (reference sequence). With 5 bases removed from V and 4 bases from J, the gap between germline ends came to 11 bases. CDR3 length equals 13 residues. CDR3 sequence reads: CATSLEWTTEAFF. The CDR3 nucleotides are TGTGCCACCAGCCTCGAGTGGACCACTGAAGCTTTCTTT. The full variable domain, its missing parts supplied by reference TRBV15 and TRBJ1-1, is DAMVIQNPRYQVTQFGKPVTLSCSQTLNHNVMYWYQQKSSQAPKLLFHYYDKDFNNEADTPDNFQSRRPNTSFCFLDIRSPGLGDTAMYLCATSLEWTTEAFFGQGTRLTVV.

The chain combines TRBV3-1 with TRBJ1-1; TRBD1 matches 7 bases. Per the germline V gene, CDR1 is LGHDT and CDR2 is YNNKEL (reference sequence). The CDR3 loop spans 14 amino acids. Germline trimming cut 4 bases from V and 6 bases from J; bases unmatched to any gene: 8. This CDR3 is CASSRGTAYPEAFF. The CDR3 DNA reads as TGTGCCAGCAGCCGTGGGACAGCCTACCCTGAAGCTTTCTTT.

There are many counts of this clonotype. This sequence joins TRBV27 and TRBJ2-3, with a weak D call TRBD2 (7 bases). The germline V gene has CDR1 MNHEY and CDR2 SMNVEV (reference sequence). The CDR3 runs 13 residues. The V end lost 3 bases, the J end lost 13 bases, and 17 bases lay between the germline ends. CDR3: CASSLGPPGGEYF. DNA of the CDR3: TGTGCCAGCAGTTTGGGGCCCCCGGGGGGCGAGTATTTT.

At least ten counts were recorded for this clonotype. The genes are TRBV20-1 and TRBJ2-5; 11 bases fit TRBD2. This CDR3 spans 15 amino acids. CDR1 and CDR2 from the germline V gene are DFQATT and SNEGSKA (reference sequence). Trimming removed 3 bases from V and 5 bases from J; junction bases left unmatched: 8. CDR3 sequence: CSASPLAGGWETQYF. DNA of the CDR3: TGCAGTGCTAGCCCGCTAGCGGGAGGATGGGAGACCCAGTACTTC.

This clonotype was seen more than once but under ten times. The J gene is TRBJ2-1, the V gene TRBV20-1; TRBD2 agrees at 8 bases. The V and J ends lost 4 bases and 3 bases, in that order; junction bases with no gene match: 5. Germline CDR1 and CDR2: DFQATT and SNEGSKA (reference sequence). CDR3 length equals 14 residues. CDR3 region: CSAMTGGFYNEQFF. The CDR3 DNA reads as TGCAGTGCTATGACGGGAGGGTTCTACAATGAGCAGTTCTTC.

This clonotype was seen repeatedly, ten times or more. The gene calls are TRBV10-1 and TRBJ2-7, with 10 bases lining up with TRBD1. Germline assignment: CDR1 WNHNN and CDR2 SYGVQD (reference sequence). This CDR3 comprises 14 residues. V dropped 1 base and J dropped 3; count of bases not matched to a gene: 0. The CDR3 nucleotides read TGCGCCAGCAGTGAGTGGACAGGGGGCTACGAGCAGTACTTC. Translating it yields CASSEWTGGYEQYF.

The chain joins TRBV5-1 to TRBJ2-1; D gene ambiguous. The CDR3 length is 13 residues. CDR1 and CDR2 (germline): SGHRS, YFSETQ. V was trimmed by 0 bases and J by 5 bases, leaving 6 bases between them. Written as DNA, the CDR3 is TGCGCCAGCAGCTTGGTGGCGAACAATGAGCAGTTCTTC. Translating it yields CASSLVANNEQFF.

This clonotype was detected ten times or more. This chain uses TRBV24-1 with TRBJ2-3; 8 nucleotides align to TRBD1. The CDR3 extends over 15 amino acids. The V gene end was trimmed by 1 base and the J gene end by 4 bases; junction bases not matched to a gene: 3. Germline CDR1 is KGHDR and CDR2 is SFDVKD. CDR3 sequence (DNA): TGTGCCACCAGTGATTTCAGGGGGCGCCCAGATACGCAGTATTTT. Protein: CATSDFRGRPDTQYF.

There are many counts of this clonotype. J is TRBJ2-7 and V is TRBV7-8, with TRBD2 identical over 12 bases. V lost 1 base and J lost 6; bases outside the gene matches: 13. CDR1 and CDR2 (germline): SGHVS, FQNEAQ. The CDR3 has 18 residues. CDR3 DNA: TGTGCCAGCAGCTTAGTTCCCCTGACTAGCGGGAGTACTATCGAGCAGTACTTC. Translating gives CASSLVPLTSGSTIEQYF.

This clonotype was counted many times. The chain uses TRBV6-1 and TRBJ2-2; no definite D call. CDR3 length: 13 amino acids. CDR1 is MNHNS, CDR2 SASEGT, per germline. The V end lost 5 bases, the J end lost 4 bases, and 8 bases lay between the germline ends. DNA for the CDR3: TGTGCCAGCAGTAAACACGGCACCGGGGAGCTGTTTTTT. It encodes CASSKHGTGELFF.

The CDR3 sequence is CASSYSGSVEQYF. The DNA for the CDR3 is TGTGCCAGCAGTTACTCAGGGTCGGTCGAGCAGTACTTC. This sequence joins TRBV6-5 and TRBJ2-7; no definite D call. The V end lost 0 bases, the J end lost 6 bases, and 9 bases lay between the germline ends. Germline lookup yields CDR1 MNHEY and CDR2 SVGAGI. The CDR3 is 13 amino acids.

The chain employs TRBV19 and TRBJ2-7; 9 nucleotides align to TRBD1. CDR3 length: 16 amino acids. Germline-derived CDR1 and CDR2 are LNHDA and SQIVND (reference sequence). Trimming cost V 6 bases and J 6 bases; bases outside gene matches: 15. CDR3 loop: CASRPPGQGPSFEQYF. The CDR3 nucleotides are TGTGCCAGTAGACCTCCGGGACAGGGTCCGTCTTTCGAGCAGTACTTC.

There are many counts of this clonotype. The V gene is TRBV3-1, the J gene TRBJ2-1, with D possibly TRBD2 on 5 matching bases. In germline, CDR1 is LGHDT, CDR2 YNNKEL (reference sequence). Trimming took off 1 base at V and 9 bases at J, with 13 bases between the two ends. The CDR3 consists of 14 residues. The CDR3 sequence is CASSQAAGMAEQFF. In DNA form, the CDR3 reads TGTGCCAGCAGCCAAGCGGCGGGTATGGCTGAGCAGTTCTTC.

The chain couples TRBV6-5 to TRBJ1-2; 7 positions match TRBD1. Germline assignment: CDR1 MNHEY and CDR2 SVGAGI. J was trimmed by 4 bases and V by 0 bases; bases with no gene match: 17. The CDR3 sequence is 19 residues long. The CDR3 region has the DNA TGTGCCAGCAGTTACTCATTTATTTCGGAAGGGGGCGATCCCTATGGCTACACCTTC. Residues: CASSYSFISEGGDPYGYTF.

The chain has TRBV11-2 and TRBJ2-6; D assignment may be TRBD1 or TRBD2 (5 bases each). This CDR3 has 16 residues. Germline V gives CDR1 SGHAT, CDR2 FQNNGV. Trimming removed 7 bases at V and 0 bases at J, with 13 bases between. Here the CDR3 reads CASTPRESSGANVLTF. CDR3 nucleotides: TGTGCCAGCACCCCCAGGGAGAGCTCTGGGGCCAACGTCCTGACTTTC.

In this sample, this clonotype turned up a few times. The CDR3 nucleotides are TGTGCCAGCAGCTTAGGGCAGGGGGCTAGCACAGATACGCAGTATTTT. Protein sequence: CASSLGQGASTDTQYF. V usage is TRBV7-2 and J usage is TRBJ2-3; 8 positions match TRBD1. Per the germline V gene, CDR1 is SGHTA and CDR2 is FQGNSA. The ends lost 1 base at V and 0 bases at J; junction bases unmatched: 3. The CDR3 runs to 16 residues. Filled out from reference TRBV7-2 and TRBJ2-3, the complete variable domain reads GAGVSQSPSNKVTEKGKDVELRCDPISGHTALYWYRQSLGQGLEFLIYFQGNSAPDKSGLPSDRFSAERTGGSVSTLTIQRTQQEDSAVYLCASSLGQGASTDTQYFGPGTRLTVL.